These 19 T cell receptor beta chains share one sample of origin, sequenced in a study of blood T cell repertoires in COVID-19. The data were produced by immunoSEQ multiplex PCR, yet TCRdb's version contains in-frame clones alone and is incomplete. The table lists some 110,000 clones, about 80% of them singletons. Sequenced input: peripheral blood. These receptors came from a woman aged 80 or older with active or convalescent COVID-19.

The gene calls are TRBV2 and TRBJ1-6; a possible D gene is TRBD1 (5 bases). The CDR3 length is 15 residues. CDR1 is SNHLY and CDR2 is FYNNEI in the germline V gene. V was cut by 4 bases and J by 4 bases, with 11 bases left in between. CDR3 DNA sequence: TGTGCCAGCAGTGCCGGGGAGGGGTATAATTCACCCCTCCACTTT. It encodes CASSAGEGYNSPLHF. Looking up the rest from reference TRBV2 and TRBJ1-6 gives the full variable domain: EPEVTQTPSHQVTQMGQEVILRCVPISNHLYFYWYRQILGQKVEFLVSFYNNEISEKSEIFDDQFSVERPDGSNFTLKIRSTKLEDSAMYFCASSAGEGYNSPLHFGNGTRLTVT.

V is TRBV30 and J is TRBJ2-7, with 7 bases lining up with TRBD1. This CDR3 is built from 14 residues. The V and J ends lost 3 bases and 2 bases, in that order; junction bases with no gene match: 7. Germline loops: CDR1 GTSNPN, CDR2 SVGIG (reference sequence). Here the CDR3 reads CAWSLGTVPYEQYF. The CDR3 bases are TGTGCCTGGAGCCTTGGGACAGTCCCCTACGAGCAGTACTTC.

The genes are TRBV5-4 and TRBJ2-3; D is possibly TRBD2 (6 bases). CDR1 and CDR2 from the germline V gene are SGHNT and YYREEE (reference sequence). The CDR3 length is 18 residues. V shed 4 bases and J shed 2 bases, with 23 bases lying between them. The CDR3 sequence is CASSHGTSYLTNTDTQYF. CDR3 DNA sequence: TGTGCCAGCAGCCACGGGACTTCTTATTTAACTAACACAGATACGCAGTATTTT.

This chain connects TRBV19 to TRBJ2-2; 7 bases agree with TRBD2. The CDR3 is made up of 15 amino acids. Looked up from germline, CDR1 is LNHDA and CDR2 is SQIVND (reference sequence). After removal of 7 bases from V and 7 bases from J, the junction contained 12 bases not matched to a gene. For the CDR3, the DNA is TGTGCCAGTACGCCGCGCGGGAGTAATTTCGGGGAGCTGTTTTTT. Protein product: CASTPRGSNFGELFF.

The chain is built from TRBV7-3 and TRBJ2-3, with 8 bases identical to TRBD1. CDR1 and CDR2 from the germline V gene are SGHTA and FQGTGA. V was clipped by 5 bases and J by 3 bases; unmatched bases: 4. CDR3 length: 14 amino acids. CDR3 residues: CASSPGQGTDTQYF. CDR3 nucleotides: TGTGCCAGCAGCCCAGGACAGGGAACAGATACGCAGTATTTT.

The rearrangement uses TRBV7-6 and TRBJ2-2; possible D gene TRBD1, 6 bases. Germline assignment: CDR1 SGHVS and CDR2 FNYEAQ. This CDR3 is built from 15 residues. Between the trimmed V and J ends, which lost 3 bases and 2 bases, there was a span of 10 bases. The CDR3 region has the DNA TGTGCCAGCAGCTTTCGCAGGGGAAACACCGGGGAGCTGTTTTTT. This encodes CASSFRRGNTGELFF.

The chain joins TRBV4-1 to TRBJ1-2; TRBD1 aligns across 8 bases. Trimming cost V 1 base and J 4 bases; bases outside gene matches: 5. CDR3 length equals 15 residues. Germline lookup yields CDR1 MGHRA and CDR2 YSYEKL. CDR3 amino acids: CASSQAGGSSYGYTF. The CDR3 coding sequence is TGCGCCAGCAGCCAAGCAGGGGGCTCTAGCTATGGCTACACCTTC.

The gene calls are TRBV24-1 and TRBJ1-2; D is perhaps TRBD1 (5 bases). Germline values: CDR1 KGHDR, CDR2 SFDVKD. This CDR3 has 14 residues. V lost 4 bases and J lost 5, with 13 bases in between. The CDR3 DNA reads as TGTGCCACCAGTGACTCGAGGGACTGGTATGGCTACACCTTC. Protein sequence: CATSDSRDWYGYTF.

The chain couples TRBV5-5 to TRBJ1-1, with 8 positions matching TRBD1. Germline CDR1 reads SGHKS; CDR2 reads YYEKEE (reference sequence). The CDR3 extends over 13 amino acids. The ends lost 5 bases at V and 8 bases at J; junction bases unmatched: 8. The DNA for the CDR3 is TGTGCCAGCAGTTGGGACAGGACTACCGAAGCTTTCTTT. Amino acids: CASSWDRTTEAFF.

The V and J genes are TRBV19 and TRBJ1-2, with 10 bases fitting TRBD1. This CDR3 has 14 residues. Germline values: CDR1 LNHDA, CDR2 SQIVND (reference sequence). V dropped 6 bases and J dropped 2; count of bases not matched to a gene: 3. The CDR3 coding sequence is TGTGCCAGTAGGCGACAGGGGGCGAACTATGGCTACACCTTC. Translating it yields CASRRQGANYGYTF.

The chain employs TRBV7-2 and TRBJ1-4; D is undetermined. CDR1 SGHTA and CDR2 FQGNSA come from the germline V gene. The CDR3 extends over 15 amino acids. V shed 5 bases and J shed 5 bases, with 15 bases lying between them. The CDR3 nucleotides are TGTGCCAGCAGCGCCCGCGGATGGGAGAATGAAAAACTGTTTTTT. Translation: CASSARGWENEKLFF. Full variable domain (outside the CDR3, taken from reference TRBV7-2 and TRBJ1-4): GAGVSQSPSNKVTEKGKDVELRCDPISGHTALYWYRQSLGQGLEFLIYFQGNSAPDKSGLPSDRFSAERTGGSVSTLTIQRTQQEDSAVYLCASSARGWENEKLFFGSGTQLSVL.

The V gene is TRBV15, the J gene TRBJ2-3, with 8 bases aligning to TRBD1. Germline V gene sequence: CDR1 LNHNV, CDR2 YYDKDF (reference sequence). There are 14 residues in the CDR3. Unmatched junction bases numbered 5, after V lost 5 bases and J lost 4 bases. CDR3 protein: CATSPQGASDTQYF. CDR3 bases: TGTGCCACCAGCCCCCAGGGGGCGTCAGATACGCAGTATTTT.

This chain uses TRBV28 with TRBJ1-2; D remains unclear. This CDR3 contains 12 residues. V lost 11 bases to trimming and J lost 5 bases, with 15 bases between them. Germline lookup yields CDR1 MDHEN and CDR2 SYDVKM. The CDR3 bases are TGTGCCTGTTCGGGGAACGTTTATGGCTACACCTTC. It encodes CACSGNVYGYTF.

This chain joins TRBV9 and TRBJ1-2; D remains unclear. From germline, CDR1 is SGDLS and CDR2 YYNGEE. V was shortened by 0 bases and J by 4 bases, with 7 bases between the two germline ends. The CDR3 is 13 amino acids. CDR3 nucleotides: TGTGCCAGCAGCGTAGGCCGGGGCTATGGCTACACCTTC. Translation: CASSVGRGYGYTF.

The V and J genes are TRBV12-3 or TRBV12-4 and TRBJ2-5; weak D call: TRBD1 (5 bases). This CDR3 has 12 residues. V was trimmed by 5 bases and J by 3 bases, leaving 7 bases between them. The CDR3 DNA is TGTGCCAGCAGTGCCAGGGAAGAGACCCAGTACTTC. It codes for CASSAREETQYF.

This sequence joins TRBV28 and TRBJ1-5; TRBD1 might be the D (5 bases). The ends were cut back, 8 bases at V and 2 bases at J, with 13 bases in the middle. The CDR3 has 14 residues. Germline lookup yields CDR1 MDHEN and CDR2 SYDVKM. CDR3 in DNA: TGTGCCAGCGTGCAGGGAAGTGGCAATCAGCCCCAGCATTTT. It encodes CASVQGSGNQPQHF.

This sequence joins TRBV11-3 and TRBJ1-1, with D tentatively TRBD1 (6 bases). Germline loops: CDR1 SGHNT, CDR2 YENEEA. The CDR3 length is 13 residues. With 5 bases removed from V and 1 base from J, the gap between germline ends came to 8 bases. CDR3 sequence (DNA): TGTGCCAGCAGCCCAGGGGCGAACACTGAAGCTTTCTTT. Its protein product is CASSPGANTEAFF. Based on the CDR3 plus reference TRBV11-3 and TRBJ1-1, the full variable domain is EAGVVQSPRYKIIEKKQPVAFWCNPISGHNTLYWYLQNLGQGPELLIRYENEEAVDDSQLPKDRFSAERLKGVDSTLKIQPAELGDSAVYLCASSPGANTEAFFGQGTRLTVV.

The chain is built from TRBV5-1 and TRBJ1-2; 8 positions agree with TRBD1. The V segment lost 4 bases and the J segment 2 bases; nucleotides outside the gene matches: 4. Germline V lookup: CDR1 SGHRS, CDR2 YFSETQ. This CDR3 is 14 amino acids long. This CDR3 reads CASSTSGGNYGYTF. CDR3 DNA sequence: TGCGCCAGCAGCACCTCAGGGGGCAACTATGGCTACACCTTC.

The J gene is TRBJ2-5, the V gene TRBV5-5, with D unresolved. The V gene's germline CDR1 is SGHKS and CDR2 YYEKEE (reference sequence). Between the trimmed V and J ends, which lost 4 bases and 5 bases, there was a span of 18 bases. The CDR3 covers 15 residues. The CDR3 here is CASSPSRGPGETQYF. CDR3 bases: TGTGCCAGCAGCCCCTCCCGCGGCCCGGGTGAGACCCAGTACTTC.